This record looks at one T cell receptor beta chain sequence and its context. Original analysis: Reference gene primers were amplified, and this amplification served to estimate nucleated cell counts. The data were produced by immunoSEQ multiplex PCR, yet TCRdb's version contains in-frame clones alone and is incomplete. D and trimming were read from the DNA, whereas the V and J calls and clone size are those reported in that table. The sample lists about 110,000 clones, 80% to 90% occurring once. This specimen comes from a study of blood T cell repertoires in COVID-19. The CDR3 loop spans 16 amino acids. The germline gives CDR1 MDHEN, CDR2 SYDVKM. V lost 5 bases to trimming and J lost 0 bases; unmatched junction nucleotides: 6.

The genes are TRBV28 and TRBJ1-4; 7 nucleotides match TRBD1. Sequencing was carried out using peripheral blood. This receptor was taken from a woman older than 75 with acute or convalescent COVID-19. CDR3 in amino acids: CASSPLTGPTNEKLFF. The CDR3 DNA sequence: TGTGCCAGCAGTCCTCTGACAGGGCCAACTAATGAAAAACTGTTTTTT. Based on the CDR3 plus reference TRBV28 and TRBJ1-4, the full variable domain is DVKVTQSSRYLVKRTGEKVFLECVQDMDHENMFWYRQDPGLGLRLIYFSYDVKMKEKGDIPEGYSVSREKKERFSLILESASTNQTSMYLCASSPLTGPTNEKLFFGSGTQLSVL.